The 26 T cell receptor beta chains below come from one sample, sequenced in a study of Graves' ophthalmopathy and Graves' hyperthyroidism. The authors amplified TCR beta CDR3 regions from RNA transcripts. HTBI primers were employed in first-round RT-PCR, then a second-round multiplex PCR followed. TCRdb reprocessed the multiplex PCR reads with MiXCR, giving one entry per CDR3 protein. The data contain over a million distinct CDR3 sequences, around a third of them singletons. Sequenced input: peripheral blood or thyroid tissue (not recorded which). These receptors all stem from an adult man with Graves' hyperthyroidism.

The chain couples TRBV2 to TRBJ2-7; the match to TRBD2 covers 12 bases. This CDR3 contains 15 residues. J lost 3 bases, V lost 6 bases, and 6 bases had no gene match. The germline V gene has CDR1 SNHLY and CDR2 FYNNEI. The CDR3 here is CASREGLAGRYEQYF. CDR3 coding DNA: TGTGCCAGCAGGGAGGGACTAGCGGGTCGCTACGAGCAGTACTTC.

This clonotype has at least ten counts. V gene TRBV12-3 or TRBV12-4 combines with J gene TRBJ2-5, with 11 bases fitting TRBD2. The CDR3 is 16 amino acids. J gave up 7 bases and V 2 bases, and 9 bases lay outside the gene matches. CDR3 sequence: CASSLNSLAGVGTQYF. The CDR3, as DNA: TGTGCCAGCAGTTTAAACTCACTAGCGGGAGTGGGGACCCAGTACTTC.

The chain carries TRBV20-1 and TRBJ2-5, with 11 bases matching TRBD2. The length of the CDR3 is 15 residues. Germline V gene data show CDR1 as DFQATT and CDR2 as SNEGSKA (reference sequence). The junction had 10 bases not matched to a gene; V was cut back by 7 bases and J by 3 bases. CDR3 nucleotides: TGCAGTGTTAGGAAGGGACTAGCGGAAAAAGAGACCCAGTACTTC. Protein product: CSVRKGLAEKETQYF.

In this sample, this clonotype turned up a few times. CDR3 nucleotides: TGTGCCAGCAGCTTAGAGACAGACCACTCAGATACGCAGTATTTT. This codes for CASSLETDHSDTQYF. The rearrangement links TRBV7-9 to TRBJ2-3; D perhaps matches TRBD1 (5 bases). Germline values: CDR1 SEHNR, CDR2 FQNEAQ (reference sequence). The V and J ends lost 1 base and 4 bases respectively, with 12 bases between them. This CDR3 has 15 amino acids.

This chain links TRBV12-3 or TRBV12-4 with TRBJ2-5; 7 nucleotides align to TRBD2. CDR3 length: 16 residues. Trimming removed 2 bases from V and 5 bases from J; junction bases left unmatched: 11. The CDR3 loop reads CASSLQGGRVSETQYF. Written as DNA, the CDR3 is TGTGCCAGCAGTTTACAAGGAGGGAGGGTTTCGGAGACCCAGTACTTC.

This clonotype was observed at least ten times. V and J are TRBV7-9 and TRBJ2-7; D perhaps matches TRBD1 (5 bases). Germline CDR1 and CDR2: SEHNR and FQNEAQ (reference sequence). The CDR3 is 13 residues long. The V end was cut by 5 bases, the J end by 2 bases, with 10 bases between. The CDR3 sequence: CASSLDNTYEQYF. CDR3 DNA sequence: TGTGCCAGCAGCCTGGACAACACCTACGAGCAGTACTTC.

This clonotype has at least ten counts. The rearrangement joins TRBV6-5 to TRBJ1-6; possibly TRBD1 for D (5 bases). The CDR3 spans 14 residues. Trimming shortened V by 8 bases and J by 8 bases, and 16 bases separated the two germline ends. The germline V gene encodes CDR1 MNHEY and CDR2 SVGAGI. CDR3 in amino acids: CASGTAGFHSPLHF. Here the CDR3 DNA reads TGTGCCAGCGGGACCGCGGGGTTTCATTCACCCCTCCACTTT.

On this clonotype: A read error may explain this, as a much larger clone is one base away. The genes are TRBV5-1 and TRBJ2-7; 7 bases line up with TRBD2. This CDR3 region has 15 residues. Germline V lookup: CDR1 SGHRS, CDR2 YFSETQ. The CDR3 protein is CASSLAGGMSYEQCF. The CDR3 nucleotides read TGCGCCAGCAGCCTAGCCGGGGGGATGAGTTACGAGCAGTGCTTC.

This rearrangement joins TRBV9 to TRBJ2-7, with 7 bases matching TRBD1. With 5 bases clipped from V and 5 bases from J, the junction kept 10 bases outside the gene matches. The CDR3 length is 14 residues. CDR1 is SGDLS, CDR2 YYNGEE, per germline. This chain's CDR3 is CASRYETGTNEQYF. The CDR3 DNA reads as TGTGCCAGCAGGTACGAGACAGGGACCAACGAGCAGTACTTC.

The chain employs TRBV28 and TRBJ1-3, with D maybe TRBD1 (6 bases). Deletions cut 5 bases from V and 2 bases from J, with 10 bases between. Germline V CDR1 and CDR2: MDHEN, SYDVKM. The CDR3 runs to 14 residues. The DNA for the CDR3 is TGTGCCAGCAGTCCGCCAGGGGCTGGAAACACCATATATTTT. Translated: CASSPPGAGNTIYF.

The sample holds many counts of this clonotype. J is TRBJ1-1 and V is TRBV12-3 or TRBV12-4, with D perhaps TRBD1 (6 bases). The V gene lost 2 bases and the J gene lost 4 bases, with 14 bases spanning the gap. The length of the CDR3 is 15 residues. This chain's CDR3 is CASSLSGALGTEAFF. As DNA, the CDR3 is TGTGCCAGCAGTTTATCGGGGGCCTTAGGCACTGAAGCTTTCTTT.

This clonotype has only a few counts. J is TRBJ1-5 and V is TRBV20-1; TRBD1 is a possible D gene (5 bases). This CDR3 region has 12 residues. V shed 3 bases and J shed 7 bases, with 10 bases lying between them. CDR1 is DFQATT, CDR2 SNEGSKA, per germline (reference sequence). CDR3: CSARRGEQPQHF. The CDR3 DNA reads TGCAGTGCTAGGAGAGGGGAGCAGCCCCAGCATTTT.

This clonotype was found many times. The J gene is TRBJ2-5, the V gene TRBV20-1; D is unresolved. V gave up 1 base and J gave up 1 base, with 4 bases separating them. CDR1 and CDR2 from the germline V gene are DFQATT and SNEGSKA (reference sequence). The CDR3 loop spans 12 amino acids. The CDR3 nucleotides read TGCAGTGCTAGAGTGGCCCAAGAGACCCAGTACTTC. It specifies CSARVAQETQYF.

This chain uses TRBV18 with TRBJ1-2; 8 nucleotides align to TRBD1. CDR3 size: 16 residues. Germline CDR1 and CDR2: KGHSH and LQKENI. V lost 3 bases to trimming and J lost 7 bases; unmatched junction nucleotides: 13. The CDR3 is CASSPPVGQGSGGYTF. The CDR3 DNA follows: TGTGCCAGCTCACCCCCCGTCGGACAGGGTAGTGGTGGCTACACCTTC.

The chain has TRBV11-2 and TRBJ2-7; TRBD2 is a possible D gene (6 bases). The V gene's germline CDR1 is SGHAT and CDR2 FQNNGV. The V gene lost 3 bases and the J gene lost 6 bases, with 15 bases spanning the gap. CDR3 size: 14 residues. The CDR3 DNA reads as TGTGCCAGCAGCTTCCAGCCCCCGGAGGGCGAGCAGTACTTC. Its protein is CASSFQPPEGEQYF.

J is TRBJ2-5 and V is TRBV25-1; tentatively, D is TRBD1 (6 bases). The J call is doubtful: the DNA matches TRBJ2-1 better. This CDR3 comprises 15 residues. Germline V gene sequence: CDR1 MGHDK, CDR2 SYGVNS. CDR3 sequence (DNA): TGTGCCAGCAGCTCTACCGGGACATTGGTTGATGAGCAGTTCTTC. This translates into CASSSTGTLVDEQFF.

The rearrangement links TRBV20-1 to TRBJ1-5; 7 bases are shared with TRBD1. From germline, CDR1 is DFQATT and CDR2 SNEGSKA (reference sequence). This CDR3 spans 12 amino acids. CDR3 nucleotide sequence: TGCAGGCCATCAGGGGGTGATCAGCCCCAGCATTTT. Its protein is CRPSGGDQPQHF.

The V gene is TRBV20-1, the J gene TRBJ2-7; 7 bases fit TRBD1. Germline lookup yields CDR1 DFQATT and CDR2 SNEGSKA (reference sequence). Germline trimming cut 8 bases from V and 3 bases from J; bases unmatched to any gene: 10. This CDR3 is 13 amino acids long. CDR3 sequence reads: CSLNSGQDYEQYF. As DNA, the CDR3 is TGCAGTTTAAACTCAGGACAGGACTACGAGCAGTACTTC.

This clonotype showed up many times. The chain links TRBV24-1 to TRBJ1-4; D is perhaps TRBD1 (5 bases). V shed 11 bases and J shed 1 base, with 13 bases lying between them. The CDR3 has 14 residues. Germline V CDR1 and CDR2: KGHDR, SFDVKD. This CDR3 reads CARLQAETNEKLFF. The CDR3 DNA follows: TGTGCCAGATTACAGGCAGAAACTAATGAAAAACTGTTTTTT.

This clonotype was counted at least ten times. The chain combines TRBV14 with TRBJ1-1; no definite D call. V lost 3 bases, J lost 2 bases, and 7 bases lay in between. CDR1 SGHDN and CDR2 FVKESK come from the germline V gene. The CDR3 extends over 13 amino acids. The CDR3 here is CASSQVVNTEAFF. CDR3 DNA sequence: TGTGCCAGCAGCCAGGTCGTCAACACTGAAGCTTTCTTT.

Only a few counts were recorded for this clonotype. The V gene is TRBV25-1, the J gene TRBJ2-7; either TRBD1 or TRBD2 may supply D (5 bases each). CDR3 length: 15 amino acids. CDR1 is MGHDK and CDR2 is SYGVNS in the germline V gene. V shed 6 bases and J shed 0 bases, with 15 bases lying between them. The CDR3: CASSLPGTVSYEQYF. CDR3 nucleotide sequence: TGTGCCAGCAGCCTACCCGGGACGGTCTCCTACGAGCAGTACTTC.

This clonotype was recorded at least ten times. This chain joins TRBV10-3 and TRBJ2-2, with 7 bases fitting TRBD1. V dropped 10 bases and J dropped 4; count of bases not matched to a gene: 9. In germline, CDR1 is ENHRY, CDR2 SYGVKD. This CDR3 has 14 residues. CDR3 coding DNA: TGTGCCACCGGGGACAGAAGGGTCACCGGGGAGCTGTTTTTT. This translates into CATGDRRVTGELFF.

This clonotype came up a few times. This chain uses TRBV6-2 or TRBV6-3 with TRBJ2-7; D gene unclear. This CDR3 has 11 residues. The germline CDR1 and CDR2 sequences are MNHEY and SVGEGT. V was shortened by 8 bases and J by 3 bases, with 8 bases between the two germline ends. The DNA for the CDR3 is TGTGCCAGCGGTGAACGCTACGAGCAGTACTTC. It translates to CASGERYEQYF.

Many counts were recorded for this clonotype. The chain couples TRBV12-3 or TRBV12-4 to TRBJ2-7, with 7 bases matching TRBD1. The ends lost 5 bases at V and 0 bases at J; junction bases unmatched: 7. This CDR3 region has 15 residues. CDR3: CASSAGTVSSYEQYF. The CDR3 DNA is TGTGCCAGCAGTGCCGGGACAGTGAGCTCCTACGAGCAGTACTTC.

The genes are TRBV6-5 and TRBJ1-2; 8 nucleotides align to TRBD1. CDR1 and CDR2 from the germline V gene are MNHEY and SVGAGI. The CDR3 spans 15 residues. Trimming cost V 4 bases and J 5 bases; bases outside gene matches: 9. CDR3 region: CASSSPGQGGYGYTF. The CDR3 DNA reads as TGTGCCAGCAGTTCCCCTGGACAGGGAGGTTATGGCTACACCTTC.

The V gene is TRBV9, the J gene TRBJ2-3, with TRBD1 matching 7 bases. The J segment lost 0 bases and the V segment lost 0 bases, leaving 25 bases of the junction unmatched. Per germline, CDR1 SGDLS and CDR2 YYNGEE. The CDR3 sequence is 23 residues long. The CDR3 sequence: CASSVAFHQSRNRGCTSTDTQYF. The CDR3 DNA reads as TGTGCCAGCAGCGTAGCCTTCCACCAGTCCCGCAACAGGGGATGTACTAGCACAGATACGCAGTATTTT. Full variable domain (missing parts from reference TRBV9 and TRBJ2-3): DSGVTQTPKHLITATGQRVTLRCSPRSGDLSVYWYQQSLDQGLQFLIQYYNGEERAKGNILERFSAQQFPDLHSELNLSSLELGDSALYFCASSVAFHQSRNRGCTSTDTQYFGPGTRLTVL.